This T cell receptor beta chain was sequenced in a study of blood T cells in healthy people across ages. This clonotype was counted only a few times. A sample-barcoded 5' primer and a J-beta primer mix were used in a second PCR of roughly 6 to 11 cycles. TCRdb reprocessed the 5' RACE reads via MiXCR and lists one record per CDR3 protein. Found here are some 1.6 million distinct CDR3 sequences, about 31% of them singletons; the top ten hold around 10%. The germline CDR1 and CDR2 sequences are SEHNR and FQNEAQ (reference sequence). The CDR3 is 14 amino acids. Trimming pared 4 bases from V and 4 bases from J, leaving 11 bases between.

The clonotype originates from a woman between 25 and 40 years old in good health. The specimen was blood. The chain has TRBV7-9 and TRBJ1-5; unclear D gene. CDR3 in amino acids: CASSSGGENQPQHF. DNA of the CDR3: TGTGCCAGCAGCTCTGGCGGGGAAAATCAGCCCCAGCATTTT.